A single sample gave rise to the 3 T cell receptor beta chains below, sequenced in a study of identical twins (dated by TCRdb to the mid-2010s). Library preparation was by 5' RACE. The sequencer was an Illumina HiSeq 2000. TCRdb reanalyzed the raw reads on its own, using fastp at Q25 for trimming and MiXCR for clone calling, and kept in-frame beta chains. Every entry covers one CDR3 protein and lists the most common genes and DNA from its rows. Across this sample there are 400,000 to 550,000 distinct CDR3 sequences, with 24% seen only once. Of the sample, 2.9% is held by the ten largest clones. These same records also appear under a second study, on T cells expressing NK-cell markers.

The material sequenced was CD4+ T cells sorted from blood. Source of these receptors: a young woman in good health.

The sample holds a few counts of this clonotype. This chain uses TRBV11-3 with TRBJ2-7; D unresolved. Germline CDR1 reads SGHNT; CDR2 reads YENEEA. Between the trimmed V and J ends, which lost 4 bases and 6 bases, there was a span of 7 bases. The CDR3 extends over 11 amino acids. The chain's CDR3 is CASSSRAEQYF. Here the CDR3 DNA reads TGTGCCAGCAGCTCTCGTGCCGAGCAGTACTTC.

J is TRBJ2-2 and V is TRBV15, with 8 bases aligning to TRBD1. This CDR3 contains 16 residues. V was clipped by 5 bases and J by 6 bases; unmatched bases: 11. CDR1 is LNHNV and CDR2 is YYDKDF in the germline V gene (reference sequence). For the CDR3, the DNA is TGTGCCACCAGCCGCCCCCCGGCGACAGGGGCCGGGGAGCTGTTTTTT. Encoded protein: CATSRPPATGAGELFF.

The J gene is TRBJ2-1, the V gene TRBV5-6; 8 bases agree with TRBD1. With 4 bases clipped from V and 15 bases from J, the junction kept 12 bases outside the gene matches. In germline, CDR1 is SGHDT, CDR2 YYEEEE. The CDR3 loop spans 13 amino acids. CDR3 loop: CASSPQDRGRGFF. In DNA form, the CDR3 reads TGTGCCAGCAGCCCGCAAGACAGGGGCAGGGGGTTCTTC.